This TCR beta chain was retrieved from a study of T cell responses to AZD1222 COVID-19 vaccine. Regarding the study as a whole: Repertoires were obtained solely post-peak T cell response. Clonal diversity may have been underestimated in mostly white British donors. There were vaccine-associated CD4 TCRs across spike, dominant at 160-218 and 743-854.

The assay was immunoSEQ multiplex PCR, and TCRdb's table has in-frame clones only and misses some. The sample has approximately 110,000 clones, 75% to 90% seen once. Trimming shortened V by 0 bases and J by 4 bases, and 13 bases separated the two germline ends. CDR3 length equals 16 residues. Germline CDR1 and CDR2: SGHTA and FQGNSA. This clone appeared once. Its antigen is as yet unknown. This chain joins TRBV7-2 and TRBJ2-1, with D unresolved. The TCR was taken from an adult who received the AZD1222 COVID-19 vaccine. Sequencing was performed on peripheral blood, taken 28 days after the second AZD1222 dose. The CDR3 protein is CASSLAVPSPYNEQFF. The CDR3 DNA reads TGTGCCAGCAGCTTAGCAGTCCCTTCCCCTTACAATGAGCAGTTCTTC.